Below, 8 T cell receptor beta chains from the same sample are listed, as sequenced in a study of T cell responses to AZD1222 COVID-19 vaccine. TCRdb keeps only in-frame clones here, not all; method: immunoSEQ multiplex PCR. The sample contains roughly 150,000 clones, about 91% of which appear only once. This material consisted of peripheral blood, taken on day 0 of AZD1222 vaccination. The receptor set was obtained from an adult in good health.

V is TRBV28 and J is TRBJ1-5; the D gene is possibly TRBD1 (6 bases). Germline V CDR1 and CDR2: MDHEN, SYDVKM. V dropped 6 bases and J dropped 4 bases, with 13 bases sitting between them. This CDR3 spans 14 amino acids. The CDR3 bases are TGTGCCAGCAGCTCAACAGGGAGTAATCAGCCCCAGCATTTT. This sequence encodes CASSSTGSNQPQHF. Complete variable domain (other parts from reference TRBV28 and TRBJ1-5): DVKVTQSSRYLVKRTGEKVFLECVQDMDHENMFWYRQDPGLGLRLIYFSYDVKMKEKGDIPEGYSVSREKKERFSLILESASTNQTSMYLCASSSTGSNQPQHFGDGTRLSIL.

V and J are TRBV19 and TRBJ1-5; D not certain. Deletions cut 3 bases from V and 0 bases from J, with 9 bases between. CDR3 length: 15 amino acids. Germline V gene sequence: CDR1 LNHDA, CDR2 SQIVND (reference sequence). CDR3 bases: TGTGCCAGTAGTATCGAGAGAAATAGCAATCAGCCCCAGCATTTT. It translates to CASSIERNSNQPQHF.

This rearrangement joins TRBV11-2 to TRBJ2-1; D is undetermined. Germline CDR1 SGHAT, CDR2 FQNNGV. The V gene lost 5 bases and the J gene lost 6 bases, with 17 bases spanning the gap. This CDR3 has 15 residues. In DNA, the CDR3 is TGTGCCAGCAGCCACCGTTCTGGAGATCTCAATGAGCAGTTCTTC. Translated, it gives CASSHRSGDLNEQFF.

J is TRBJ1-2 and V is TRBV28; D gene unclear. Germline lookup yields CDR1 MDHEN and CDR2 SYDVKM. The CDR3 runs to 12 residues. The V end was cut by 4 bases, the J end by 8 bases, with 11 bases between. The CDR3 DNA reads as TGTGCCAGCAGTTCGCCTCGCGCCGGCTACACCTTC. Translating gives CASSSPRAGYTF.

This rearrangement joins TRBV4-3 to TRBJ2-4; possible D gene TRBD2, 5 bases. Germline values: CDR1 LGHNA, CDR2 YSLEER. With 6 bases removed from V and 2 bases from J, the gap between germline ends came to 8 bases. CDR3 size: 13 residues. The CDR3 reads CASSEGSKNIQYF. The CDR3 coding sequence is TGCGCCAGCAGTGAGGGTTCCAAAAACATTCAGTACTTC.

CDR3 residues: CASRRGAAGNTIYF. In nucleotides, the CDR3 is TGTGCCAGCAGGAGGGGGGCGGCTGGAAACACCATATATTTT. The chain carries TRBV13 and TRBJ1-3, with D perhaps TRBD1 (6 bases). The germline V gene has CDR1 PRHDT and CDR2 FYEKMQ (reference sequence). V dropped 6 bases and J dropped 2 bases, with 11 bases sitting between them. The CDR3 sequence is 14 residues long.

The rearrangement joins TRBV9 to TRBJ2-5; D is unresolved. This CDR3 comprises 13 residues. V was shortened by 0 bases and J by 5 bases, with 8 bases between the two germline ends. Per germline, CDR1 SGDLS and CDR2 YYNGEE. This CDR3 reads CASSVEPGETQYF. For the CDR3, the DNA is TGTGCCAGCAGCGTAGAACCTGGGGAGACCCAGTACTTC.

The chain uses TRBV7-2 and TRBJ1-2; D is possibly TRBD1 (6 bases). CDR1 SGHTA and CDR2 FQGNSA come from the germline V gene. V lost 1 base to trimming and J lost 4 bases, with 10 bases between them. The CDR3 spans 14 residues. In DNA, the CDR3 is TGTGCCAGCAGCTTAGTTCGGGGGGCCTATGGCTACACCTTC. Its translation: CASSLVRGAYGYTF.